This TCR beta chain derives from a study of PD-1 blockade in mismatch repair-deficient tumors. Study in general: Patients had around twelve mismatch repair-deficient cancer types, all previously treated and progressing.

Mismatch repair deficiency was confirmed in all patients, by PCR or immunohistochemistry. Measured with immunoSEQ multiplex PCR; TCRdb has only the in-frame clones, and not every one. The sample lists tens of thousands of clones; roughly 80% were seen once. Germline assignment: CDR1 SGHVS and CDR2 FNYEAQ. CDR3 length equals 16 residues. The J segment lost 3 bases and the V segment lost 5 bases, leaving 6 bases of the junction unmatched. This receptor was obtained from an adult with mismatch repair-deficient cancer. This chain links TRBV7-6 with TRBJ2-7; 14 nucleotides agree with TRBD2. This specimen was peripheral blood, taken 12 weeks after starting pembrolizumab. CDR3 sequence: CASSKGTSGSSYEQYF. For the CDR3, the DNA is TGTGCCAGCAGCAAGGGGACTAGCGGGAGTAGCTACGAGCAGTACTTC.